These T cell receptor beta chains were read from a single sample in a study of long-term antiretroviral therapy in people with HIV. TCRdb's copy holds only in-frame clones and misses some; the assay was immunoSEQ multiplex PCR. Seen here are roughly 33,000 clones, roughly 97% observed once, and the top ten hold less than 3%. The starting material was unsorted PBMCs, obtained 6.9 years after starting antiretroviral therapy. The receptors were sampled from a man between 25 and 39 years old with HIV. CDR3s include the opening cysteine and the closing phenylalanine or tryptophan. Clone size, where shown, is once, few, many, or a class for clones that have expanded.

J gene | clone size | V gene | CDR3 protein
TRBJ2-3 | NA | TRBV29-1 | CSTGTPSTDTQYF
TRBJ2-3 | NA | TRBV5-4 | CASSHVGGDSSTDTQYF
TRBJ2-5 | once | TRBV2 | CASTLDGGETQYF
TRBJ1-2 | NA | TRBV14 | CASSVVGGAYGYTF
TRBJ1-5 | NA | TRBV4-2 | CASSQVPGSNQPQHF
TRBJ1-6 | NA | TRBV25-1 | CASSEFVGRSPLHF
TRBJ2-3 | NA | TRBV6-5 | CASSWGTSTDTQYF
TRBJ2-1 | NA | TRBV19 | CASSIAGTPGSYNEQFF
TRBJ2-3 | NA | TRBV7-3 | CASSQGTATDTQYF
TRBJ2-1 | NA | TRBV11-2 | CASKWETSNEQFF
TRBJ1-6 | NA | TRBV6-5 | CASSYSTGTHSPLHF
TRBJ2-1 | NA | TRBV5-6 | CASSSYTNEQFF
TRBJ1-2 | NA | TRBV13 | CASSLGRDGYTF
TRBJ2-3 | NA | TRBV7-2 | CASSLGVIDTQYF
TRBJ2-3 | NA | TRBV4-2 | CASSISRGGLADLTQYF
TRBJ2-5 | NA | TRBV5-1 | CASSLGSLRLIETQYF
TRBJ2-2 | NA | TRBV7-7 | CASSLAPVAGELFF
TRBJ1-4 | NA | TRBV7-8 | CASTGGVEKLFF
TRBJ2-1 | NA | TRBV12-5 | CASGPSTSLLFYEQFF
TRBJ2-7 | NA | TRBV14 | CASSQWRRLEQYF
TRBJ1-2 | once | TRBV29-1 | CSVEGEFRDGYTF
TRBJ1-1 | NA | TRBV29-1 | CSVEDLVGEAFF
TRBJ2-2 | NA | TRBV6-1 | CASMAGTTGELFF
TRBJ2-5 | NA | TRBV30 | CAWSRTGTTETQYF
TRBJ1-1 | NA | TRBV5-1 | CASSLDVNTEAFF
TRBJ1-2 | NA | TRBV11-3 | CASPPVGYTF
TRBJ2-1 | once | TRBV9 | CASSVFDSGGIEQFF
TRBJ2-5 | NA | TRBV27 | CASSYHREEETQYF
TRBJ1-2 | NA | TRBV29-1 | CSAADRSSLRYGYTF
TRBJ1-2 | NA | TRBV7-8 | CASSPSGTGGGYTF
TRBJ1-2 | NA | TRBV7-9 | CASDRGDGYTF
TRBJ2-2 | once | TRBV9 | CATRNENTGELFF
TRBJ2-3 | NA | TRBV10-3 | CAISGSTDTQYF
TRBJ2-2 | NA | TRBV12-5 | CASGFGPDGGRGNTGELFF
TRBJ2-3 | NA | TRBV6-1 | CASSPRGYTDTQYF
TRBJ2-7 | NA | TRBV5-1 | CASSLVQGPGEQYF
TRBJ1-1 | NA | TRBV21-1 | CASLTGSRAFF
TRBJ2-1 | once | TRBV7-8 | CASSQGGGLYNEQFF
TRBJ1-5 | NA | TRBV6-6 | CASSYLGGDQPQHF
TRBJ1-1 | NA | TRBV19 | CASKRGGTEAFF
TRBJ1-1 | NA | TRBV6-1 | CASSGQGFVEAFF
TRBJ1-6 | NA | TRBV6-8 | CGAQGWNSPLHF
TRBJ2-5 | NA | TRBV4-1 | CASSQTTWNRTEKETQYF
TRBJ2-3 | NA | TRBV2 | CASSTDRGADTQYF
TRBJ1-5 | NA | TRBV4-1 | CASSQVGNQPQHF
TRBJ2-7 | NA | TRBV7-2 | CASSLEAHPAREQYF
TRBJ1-5 | few | TRBV7-2 | CASSSARGQGQPQHF
TRBJ1-2 | once | TRBV7-2 | CASSLYGRLGYTF
TRBJ2-1 | NA | TRBV9 | CASSPPLVNEQFF
TRBJ2-1 | once | TRBV7-8 | CASSSAGTRVNEQFF
TRBJ2-2 | NA | TRBV5-6 | CASSSPLAWELFF
TRBJ2-3 | NA | TRBV13 | CASSIRDFHTDTQYF
TRBJ1-1 | NA | TRBV7-2 | CASSPDMSYTEAFF